The 30 T cell receptor beta chains below were found in one sample sequenced in a study of T cell responses to AZD1222 COVID-19 vaccine. Sequencing was performed with immunoSEQ multiplex PCR; in TCRdb, only in-frame clones are kept and a portion is missing. The table has more than 100,000 clones, 70% to 90% seen once. The sample was peripheral blood, taken on day 0 of AZD1222 vaccination. All receptors derive from an adult in good health.

CDR3 region: CASSQAVPRRGEKLFF. The CDR3 DNA sequence: TGCGCCAGCAGCCAAGCGGTGCCCCGCCGGGGGGAAAAACTGTTTTTT. The gene calls are TRBV4-3 and TRBJ1-4, with D maybe TRBD1 (5 bases). This CDR3 has 16 residues. Germline lookup yields CDR1 LGHNA and CDR2 YSLEER. Trimming took 1 base from V and 8 from J, leaving 17 bases between them.

The chain joins TRBV24-1 to TRBJ2-1; D remains ambiguous. This CDR3 spans 12 amino acids. From germline, CDR1 is KGHDR and CDR2 SFDVKD. The V and J ends lost 4 bases and 6 bases respectively, with 6 bases between them. CDR3 loop: CATSDYSNEQFF. The CDR3 region has the DNA TGTGCCACCAGTGACTACAGCAATGAGCAGTTCTTC.

V gene TRBV7-2 combines with J gene TRBJ1-1, with TRBD1 as a possible D gene (5 bases). Trimming stripped 5 bases from V and 4 bases from J, with 20 bases between. The CDR3 totals 16 residues. Germline V gene sequence: CDR1 SGHTA, CDR2 FQGNSA. The CDR3 protein is CASSLDVGVSTTEAFF. The DNA of the CDR3 is TGTGCCAGCAGCCTTGACGTAGGGGTCAGTACCACTGAAGCTTTCTTT.

The V gene is TRBV4-3, the J gene TRBJ1-5, with 11 bases fitting TRBD1. The germline CDR1 and CDR2 sequences are LGHNA and YSLEER. The CDR3 is 22 amino acids. The ends lost 5 bases at V and 4 bases at J; junction bases unmatched: 25. The CDR3 coding sequence is TGCGCCAGCAGCTCTCGCCCGGACAGGGGGCTTCCGGTCCTCTGTTTTAATCAGCCCCAGCATTTT. This encodes CASSSRPDRGLPVLCFNQPQHF.

V and J are TRBV5-1 and TRBJ1-4; D gene unclear. The germline V gene encodes CDR1 SGHRS and CDR2 YFSETQ. The V end lost 7 bases, the J end lost 0 bases, and 10 bases lay between the germline ends. This CDR3 comprises 14 residues. This CDR3 reads CASAEVATNEKLFF. As DNA, the CDR3 is TGCGCCAGCGCCGAAGTTGCAACTAATGAAAAACTGTTTTTT.

This clone was observed a single time. This chain connects TRBV5-4 to TRBJ2-1; 9 bases align to TRBD1. V lost 0 bases to trimming and J lost 7 bases; unmatched junction nucleotides: 11. This CDR3 comprises 17 residues. Germline CDR1 is SGHNT and CDR2 is YYREEE (reference sequence). CDR3 in DNA: TGTGCCAGCAGCTTGGGAGGGACAGGGCTAAGAGGGAATGAGCAGTTCTTC. It codes for CASSLGGTGLRGNEQFF.

The J gene is TRBJ2-7, the V gene TRBV6-5; a possible D gene is TRBD2 (5 bases). With 6 bases removed from V and 2 bases from J, the gap between germline ends came to 8 bases. Germline V gene lookup returns CDR1 MNHEY and CDR2 SVGAGI. The CDR3 is 12 residues long. CDR3 loop: CASRTGTYEQYF. In nucleotides, the CDR3 is TGTGCCAGCAGGACCGGGACCTACGAGCAGTACTTC.

V is TRBV7-9 and J is TRBJ1-2; D gene ambiguous. With 5 bases removed from V and 4 bases from J, the gap between germline ends came to 8 bases. There are 12 residues in the CDR3. The germline V gene encodes CDR1 SEHNR and CDR2 FQNEAQ (reference sequence). CDR3 region: CASSRASYGYTF. CDR3 nucleotides: TGTGCCAGCAGCCGCGCATCCTATGGCTACACCTTC.

This rearrangement joins TRBV5-8 to TRBJ1-5, with unresolved D. The CDR3 spans 14 residues. From germline, CDR1 is SGHTS and CDR2 YDEGEE. The V end lost 0 bases, the J end lost 7 bases, and 11 bases lay between the germline ends. Here the CDR3 reads CASSLVMTNQPQHF. CDR3 DNA: TGTGCCAGCAGCTTGGTTATGACAAACCAGCCCCAGCATTTT.

This chain connects TRBV20-1 to TRBJ1-5; 10 positions agree with TRBD1. V gave up 3 bases and J gave up 4 bases; unmatched junction bases: 6. The CDR3 sequence is 15 residues long. From germline, CDR1 is DFQATT and CDR2 SNEGSKA (reference sequence). The CDR3 DNA is TGCAGTGCTAGTGCCGGGACAGGGGATAATCAGCCCCAGCATTTT. It yields the protein CSASAGTGDNQPQHF.

V gene TRBV7-8 combines with J gene TRBJ2-2; D gene ambiguous. Trimming stripped 0 bases from V and 4 bases from J, with 3 bases between. The germline V gene encodes CDR1 SGHVS and CDR2 FQNEAQ. There are 13 residues in the CDR3. In DNA form, the CDR3 reads TGTGCCAGCAGCTTAGCTGGCACCGGGGAGCTGTTTTTT. Its translation: CASSLAGTGELFF.

This chain links TRBV2 with TRBJ1-1; D is uncertain. The CDR3 extends over 11 amino acids. Germline V lookup: CDR1 SNHLY, CDR2 FYNNEI. Trimming cost V 11 bases and J 0 bases, with 7 bases left between them. CDR3 sequence reads: CAFRVNTEAFF. Here the CDR3 DNA reads TGTGCCTTCCGGGTGAACACTGAAGCTTTCTTT.

The rearrangement uses TRBV20-1 and TRBJ2-7; D remains unclear. The V end lost 3 bases, the J end lost 4 bases, and 7 bases lay between the germline ends. The CDR3 sequence is 11 residues long. Germline V gene lookup returns CDR1 DFQATT and CDR2 SNEGSKA (reference sequence). The CDR3 reads CSASIQYEQYF. The CDR3, as DNA: TGCAGTGCTAGTATACAATACGAGCAGTACTTC.

The chain combines TRBV5-1 with TRBJ2-3; tentative D call: TRBD2 (7 bases). V lost 1 base and J lost 4, with 13 bases in between. Germline values: CDR1 SGHRS, CDR2 YFSETQ. The CDR3 has 15 amino acids. The CDR3 coding sequence is TGCGCCAGCAGCTTGCGGGGGGCGAGCGCAGATACGCAGTATTTT. Its translation is CASSLRGASADTQYF.

The chain recombines TRBV7-3 with TRBJ1-2, with D possibly being TRBD1 (5 bases). V dropped 5 bases and J dropped 4 bases, with 17 bases sitting between them. The germline gives CDR1 SGHTA, CDR2 FQGTGA. The CDR3 length is 15 residues. The CDR3 reads CASSPGGINSYGYTF. CDR3 DNA sequence: TGTGCCAGCAGCCCCGGGGGGATTAACTCCTATGGCTACACCTTC.

The chain has TRBV14 and TRBJ1-1, with 11 bases lining up with TRBD1. CDR1 is SGHDN, CDR2 FVKESK, per germline. This CDR3 region has 16 residues. Trimming removed 2 bases from V and 5 bases from J; junction bases left unmatched: 7. In nucleotides, the CDR3 is TGTGCCAGCAGCCAACATGGACAGGGGGCTAGAACTGAAGCTTTCTTT. It translates to CASSQHGQGARTEAFF.

The V gene is TRBV6-6, the J gene TRBJ1-2, with 8 bases aligning to TRBD1. V trimming: 0 bases; J trimming: 7 bases; junction bases outside the gene matches: 4. This CDR3 region has 14 residues. In germline, CDR1 is MNHNY, CDR2 SVGAGI (reference sequence). Here the CDR3 reads CASSYSGQEAGYTF. The CDR3 DNA follows: TGTGCCAGCAGTTACTCGGGACAGGAGGCTGGCTACACCTTC.

The chain recombines TRBV5-1 with TRBJ1-1; the match to TRBD1 covers 9 bases. The V gene end was trimmed by 4 bases and the J gene end by 3 bases; junction bases not matched to a gene: 4. The CDR3 contains 14 residues. Germline V gives CDR1 SGHRS, CDR2 YFSETQ. CDR3 residues: CASSVQGADTEAFF. The DNA of the CDR3 is TGCGCCAGCAGCGTACAGGGGGCGGACACTGAAGCTTTCTTT.

The chain combines TRBV3-1 (or the pseudogene TRBV3-2) with TRBJ2-1; 7 nucleotides line up with TRBD2. The trim removed 0 bases at V and 11 bases at J, leaving 4 bases unmatched. The CDR3 runs 13 residues. In germline, CDR1 is LGHDT, CDR2 YNNKEL (reference sequence). CDR3 in amino acids: CASSQDRTRKQFF. The CDR3 region has the DNA TGTGCCAGCAGCCAAGACCGGACTAGAAAGCAGTTCTTC.

The chain has TRBV10-3 and TRBJ2-2; D uncertain. CDR3 length: 11 amino acids. Germline CDR1 and CDR2: ENHRY and SYGVKD. V lost 7 bases and J lost 6, with 6 bases in between. The CDR3 is CAIISAGELFF. The CDR3 nucleotides read TGTGCCATCATTTCTGCCGGGGAGCTGTTTTTT.

The V call is TRBV5-3, the J call TRBJ2-3; D remains unclear. TRBV5-3 is recorded as an ORF, its role being uncertain. The CDR3 runs to 15 residues. Trimming removed 0 bases from V and 5 bases from J, with 13 bases in between. As DNA, the CDR3 is TGTGCCAGAAGCTTGGTGTCAGAAGAAAAAGATACGCAGTATTTT. Protein product: CARSLVSEEKDTQYF.

The J gene is TRBJ2-2, the V gene TRBV5-1, with 12 bases identical to TRBD1. CDR3 length: 15 amino acids. Germline CDR1 and CDR2: SGHRS and YFSETQ. J was trimmed by 5 bases and V by 5 bases; bases with no gene match: 4. CDR3 sequence reads: CASRGQGASTGELFF. The CDR3, as DNA: TGCGCCAGCAGGGGACAGGGGGCATCGACCGGGGAGCTGTTTTTT.

This clone was recorded once. V gene TRBV5-1 combines with J gene TRBJ2-7; D gene uncertain. V gave up 2 bases and J gave up 6 bases, with 12 bases separating them. There are 13 residues in the CDR3. Germline CDR1 and CDR2: SGHRS and YFSETQ. The CDR3 spells CASSLVTSVEQYF. The CDR3 region has the DNA TGCGCCAGCAGCTTAGTAACTTCTGTCGAGCAGTACTTC.

The rearrangement joins TRBV11-3 to TRBJ2-4; D call uncertain. The CDR3 is made up of 17 amino acids. CDR1 is SGHNT, CDR2 YENEEA, per germline. V lost 2 bases and J lost 5, with 19 bases in between. The CDR3 loop reads CASSLSPSCILENIQYF. CDR3 bases: TGTGCCAGCAGCTTATCCCCCTCTTGTATTCTCGAAAACATTCAGTACTTC.

The chain recombines TRBV10-3 with TRBJ1-2; D may be TRBD1 (5 bases). The CDR3 loop spans 14 amino acids. Germline V gene sequence: CDR1 ENHRY, CDR2 SYGVKD. Trimming stripped 4 bases from V and 4 bases from J, with 13 bases between. The CDR3 DNA sequence: TGTGCCATCAGTGGTTCGCAGGGACCCTATGGCTACACCTTC. Translated: CAISGSQGPYGYTF.

The V call is TRBV3-1 (or the pseudogene TRBV3-2), the J call TRBJ2-7; D call uncertain. V lost 4 bases and J lost 5, with 12 bases in between. This CDR3 contains 13 residues. Germline values: CDR1 LGHDT, CDR2 YNNKEL (reference sequence). The CDR3 DNA is TGTGCCAGCAGCCTGCAAGGGTCCCACGAGCAGTACTTC. Its translation is CASSLQGSHEQYF.

This chain connects TRBV19 to TRBJ1-1, with unresolved D. The CDR3 has 13 residues. V lost 5 bases and J lost 7, with 14 bases in between. The V gene's germline CDR1 is LNHDA and CDR2 SQIVND (reference sequence). CDR3 sequence (DNA): TGTGCCAGTAGTCCGTGGCAACAAGGTGAAGCTTTCTTT. Its translation: CASSPWQQGEAFF.

The gene calls are TRBV6-5 and TRBJ1-3; D remains ambiguous. The CDR3 runs 13 residues. Germline V CDR1 and CDR2: MNHEY, SVGAGI. Trimming removed 9 bases at V and 0 bases at J, with 9 bases between. CDR3 nucleotide sequence: TGTGCCAGTGCCCTCAACTCTGGAAACACCATATATTTT. Protein product: CASALNSGNTIYF.

The rearrangement links TRBV19 to TRBJ1-2; no reliable D call. V was pared by 6 bases and J by 6 bases, with 11 bases between. Germline V gives CDR1 LNHDA, CDR2 SQIVND (reference sequence). CDR3 size: 12 residues. The CDR3 loop is CASRDGLNGYTF. For the CDR3, the DNA is TGTGCCAGTAGAGATGGTCTGAATGGCTACACCTTC.

This clone was counted a few times. V and J are TRBV6-5 and TRBJ1-1, with 9 bases that match TRBD1. Germline CDR1 is MNHEY and CDR2 is SVGAGI. The CDR3 totals 14 residues. V shed 5 bases, J shed 5 bases, and the junction held 6 bases outside the gene matches. CDR3 DNA: TGTGCCAGCAGTCCCACAGGGGGCTATACTGAAGCTTTCTTT. Amino acids: CASSPTGGYTEAFF.